The 11 T cell receptor beta chains given below trace back to one sample, sequenced in a study of T cell repertoires in cytomegalovirus infection. These TCRs' antigens remain unknown. Each CDR3 protein is one row after TCRdb ran MiXCR on the reads. The sample holds around 770,000 distinct CDR3 sequences, almost 30% seen once. The input for sequencing was cultured CD8+ T cells from PBMCs, taken from culture after CMV antigen stimulation. These receptors all come from a human donor in good health (CMV status not recorded). Some clones in this sample may be carry-over from other donors' samples.

This clonotype showed up just once. The V and J genes are TRBV2 and TRBJ1-6; weak D call: TRBD1 (5 bases). V was pared by 4 bases and J by 9 bases, with 16 bases between. Germline V gene sequence: CDR1 SNHLY, CDR2 FYNNEI. There are 15 residues in the CDR3. For the CDR3, the DNA is TGTGCCAGCAGTGGGGTTGGCAGGGAGGGTTCACCCCTCCACTTT. As protein: CASSGVGREGSPLHF.

The chain uses TRBV19 and TRBJ2-6; D might be TRBD2 (5 bases). Trimming left V 2 bases short and J 0 bases short, with 20 bases between. In germline, CDR1 is LNHDA, CDR2 SQIVND (reference sequence). There are 20 residues in the CDR3. CDR3 nucleotides: TGTGCCAGTAGTATAAGAGGGAGAGAAGATTTCCCCTCTGGGGCCAACGTCCTGACTTTC. Its translation is CASSIRGREDFPSGANVLTF.

V is TRBV10-3 and J is TRBJ1-1, with D uncertain. This CDR3 is built from 12 residues. V was clipped by 10 bases and J by 1 base, with 10 bases between them. The V gene's germline CDR1 is ENHRY and CDR2 SYGVKD. CDR3 protein: CATLAGNTEAFF. CDR3 nucleotide sequence: TGTGCCACCCTGGCGGGGAACACTGAAGCTTTCTTT.

The gene calls are TRBV6-1 and TRBJ2-1, with a possible D match to TRBD2 (5 bases). CDR3 length equals 14 residues. V was cut by 1 base and J by 5 bases, with 9 bases left in between. Germline loops: CDR1 MNHNS, CDR2 SASEGT. The CDR3 DNA follows: TGTGCCAGCAGTGAAGAGCGGTTCAACAATGAGCAGTTCTTC. This gives the protein CASSEERFNNEQFF.

V is TRBV6-2 or TRBV6-3 and J is TRBJ2-7; 12 bases are a match to TRBD2. Germline loops: CDR1 MNHEY, CDR2 SVGEGT. The CDR3 runs 17 residues. V trimming: 5 bases; J trimming: 1 base; junction bases outside the gene matches: 9. The CDR3 nucleotides are TGTGCCAGCAGTGAAGGACTAGCGGGGTTTTCGTCCTACGAGCAGTACGTC. Translating gives CASSEGLAGFSSYEQYV.

The chain carries TRBV28 and TRBJ2-7, with D maybe TRBD1 (6 bases). The CDR3 spans 14 residues. Germline loops: CDR1 MDHEN, CDR2 SYDVKM. Trimming removed 4 bases from V and 3 bases from J, with 13 bases in between. The CDR3 DNA sequence: TGTGCCAGCAGTTCCCCCTTGGACAGCTACGAGCAGTACGTC. It is translated as CASSSPLDSYEQYV.

The chain uses TRBV25-1 and TRBJ2-1; TRBD1 might be the D (6 bases). V lost 0 bases to trimming and J lost 0 bases, with 15 bases between them. Germline V gene data show CDR1 as MGHDK and CDR2 as SYGVNS. This CDR3 region has 18 residues. The CDR3, as DNA: TGTGCCAGCAGTGAATATTTTTTGGGGGCGAGCTCCTACAATGAGCAGTTCTTC. Translating it yields CASSEYFLGASSYNEQFF.

This clonotype was counted at least ten times. The rearrangement links TRBV7-8 to TRBJ2-2; D is ambiguous. The germline V and J ends were trimmed by 0 bases and 0 bases, with 11 bases remaining between them. Germline assignment: CDR1 SGHVS and CDR2 FQNEAQ. This CDR3 is built from 17 residues. DNA for the CDR3: TGTGCCAGCAGCTTAGCACCGGACGGAGCGAACACCGGGGAGCTGTTTTTT. This gives the protein CASSLAPDGANTGELFF. Based on the CDR3 plus reference TRBV7-8 and TRBJ2-2, the full variable domain is GAGVSQSPRYKVAKRGQDVALRCDPISGHVSLFWYQQALGQGPEFLTYFQNEAQLDKSGLPSDRFFAERPEGSVSTLKIQRTQQEDSAVYLCASSLAPDGANTGELFFGEGSRLTVL.

This clonotype was seen ten or more times. The V call is TRBV6-1, the J call TRBJ2-1; 7 positions agree with TRBD2. Per the germline V gene, CDR1 is MNHNS and CDR2 is SASEGT. The CDR3 consists of 15 residues. Trimming removed 4 bases from V and 4 bases from J; junction bases left unmatched: 7. The CDR3 nucleotides are TGTGCCAGCAGTGTCAGCGGGGCTCGGTACAATGAGCAGTTCTTC. This gives the protein CASSVSGARYNEQFF.

There are many counts of this clonotype. The rearrangement links TRBV7-6 to TRBJ2-7, with 8 bases identical to TRBD1. The CDR3 is 13 amino acids. CDR1 and CDR2 (germline): SGHVS, FNYEAQ. The V and J ends lost 6 bases and 2 bases, in that order; junction bases with no gene match: 3. CDR3 in DNA: TGTGCCAGCAGGGGGACAGGAACCTACGAGCAGTACGTC. Translation: CASRGTGTYEQYV.

This clonotype was picked up one time. The chain joins TRBV27 to TRBJ2-5; 9 positions agree with TRBD2. In germline, CDR1 is MNHEY, CDR2 SMNVEV (reference sequence). CDR3 length: 15 amino acids. J was trimmed by 5 bases and V by 4 bases; bases with no gene match: 8. The CDR3 region has the DNA TGTGCCAGCAGTTACGGAGCGGGGGGCGAGGAGACCCAGTACTTC. Its protein is CASSYGAGGEETQYF.